This passage covers 22 T cell receptor beta chains from one sample sequenced in a study of identical twins. Using its own MiXCR run on the 5' RACE reads, TCRdb lists one record per CDR3 protein. Of 450,000 or so distinct CDR3 sequences in the sample, approximately 14% were seen once. These data were also reused for a study on yellow fever vaccine responses in identical twins.

The sample comprised CD4+ T cells sorted from blood. The receptor set was obtained from a woman younger than 30 in good health.

This sequence joins TRBV2 and TRBJ2-4, with D possibly being TRBD1 (5 bases). This CDR3 has 16 residues. Deletions cut 5 bases from V and 0 bases from J, with 14 bases between. Germline loops: CDR1 SNHLY, CDR2 FYNNEI. The CDR3 protein is CASSWGTALAKNIQYF. Here the CDR3 DNA reads TGTGCCAGCAGTTGGGGCACAGCTCTAGCCAAAAACATTCAGTACTTC.

This clonotype was seen ten or more times. This chain uses TRBV20-1 with TRBJ2-2; a possible D gene is TRBD1 (5 bases). The CDR3 covers 17 residues. V was clipped by 0 bases and J by 3 bases, with 17 bases between them. The germline V gene has CDR1 DFQATT and CDR2 SNEGSKA (reference sequence). The CDR3 loop reads CSARDQGSISDTGELFF. CDR3 nucleotides: TGCAGTGCTAGAGATCAGGGTTCTATTTCCGACACCGGGGAGCTGTTTTTT.

The rearrangement uses TRBV5-4 and TRBJ2-1, with 11 positions matching TRBD2. Trimming at V came to 0 bases and at J to 7 bases, leaving 3 bases not matched to a gene. CDR1 is SGHNT, CDR2 YYREEE, per germline (reference sequence). The CDR3 is 15 residues long. The DNA of the CDR3 is TGTGCCAGCAGCTTGGCTAGCGGGAGGAGAAATGAGCAGTTCTTC. Protein product: CASSLASGRRNEQFF.

The chain has TRBV2 and TRBJ2-7; 8 bases fit TRBD1. The V segment lost 3 bases and the J segment 4 bases; nucleotides outside the gene matches: 8. Germline loops: CDR1 SNHLY, CDR2 FYNNEI. CDR3 length: 15 amino acids. Here the CDR3 DNA reads TGTGCCAGCAGTGACGTAAGGCAGGGGGCGTACGAGCAGTACTTC. It encodes CASSDVRQGAYEQYF.

This clonotype turned up a few times. This sequence joins TRBV20-1 and TRBJ2-1; no clear D gene. Trimming shortened V by 6 bases and J by 3 bases, and 12 bases separated the two germline ends. The CDR3 runs to 13 residues. Germline CDR1 is DFQATT and CDR2 is SNEGSKA (reference sequence). The CDR3 sequence: CSAGLDFYNEQFF. The CDR3 DNA reads TGCAGTGCCGGGCTAGATTTCTACAATGAGCAGTTCTTC.

The chain joins TRBV5-1 to TRBJ2-3; 7 nucleotides match TRBD2. V shed 2 bases, J shed 13 bases, and the junction held 13 bases outside the gene matches. Germline-derived CDR1 and CDR2 are SGHRS and YFSETQ. The CDR3 covers 14 residues. The CDR3 bases are TGCGCCAGCAGCTTCCGGGACTCCGCGGGGGATAAGTATTTT. Translated, it gives CASSFRDSAGDKYF.

Here the CDR3 DNA reads TGTGCCAGCAGCTTAATGGGACAGCCATACGAGCAGTACTTC. Its protein product is CASSLMGQPYEQYF. V and J are TRBV5-4 and TRBJ2-7; 7 bases line up with TRBD1. J gave up 4 bases and V 2 bases, and 6 bases lay outside the gene matches. The CDR3 loop spans 14 amino acids. CDR1 SGHNT and CDR2 YYREEE come from the germline V gene (reference sequence).

J is TRBJ2-6 and V is TRBV10-3; perhaps D is TRBD1 or TRBD2 (5 bases each). The CDR3 has 15 amino acids. Trimming shortened V by 0 bases and J by 5 bases, and 8 bases separated the two germline ends. The V gene's germline CDR1 is ENHRY and CDR2 SYGVKD. In DNA, the CDR3 is TGTGCCATCAGTGAGTCCCGGGGCCGGGCCAACGTCCTGACTTTC. This translates into CAISESRGRANVLTF.

The rearrangement uses TRBV11-2 and TRBJ2-3, with TRBD2 identical over 9 bases. V was clipped by 5 bases and J by 0 bases; unmatched bases: 12. Per the germline V gene, CDR1 is SGHAT and CDR2 is FQNNGV. The CDR3 extends over 18 amino acids. DNA of the CDR3: TGTGCCAGCAGCCACCGGACTAGCGCCCACCCGAGCACAGATACGCAGTATTTT. Its protein product is CASSHRTSAHPSTDTQYF.

This clonotype was found a few times. This sequence joins TRBV3-1 and TRBJ1-5; D not resolved. V lost 0 bases and J lost 4, with 10 bases in between. This CDR3 is built from 15 residues. Germline values: CDR1 LGHDT, CDR2 YNNKEL (reference sequence). The CDR3 bases are TGTGCCAGCAGCCAAGAGTACGGGTCAAATCAGCCCCAGCATTTT. This encodes CASSQEYGSNQPQHF.

The V and J genes are TRBV20-1 and TRBJ2-4; TRBD1 might be the D (6 bases). Germline V gene lookup returns CDR1 DFQATT and CDR2 SNEGSKA (reference sequence). This CDR3 region has 17 residues. The V gene lost 0 bases and the J gene lost 0 bases, with 15 bases spanning the gap. The CDR3 sequence is CSARDMRTEGAKNIQYF. DNA of the CDR3: TGCAGTGCTAGAGATATGAGGACAGAGGGAGCCAAAAACATTCAGTACTTC.

The genes are TRBV29-1 and TRBJ1-1, with 8 bases that match TRBD1. The CDR3 loop spans 13 amino acids. Germline lookup yields CDR1 SQVTM and CDR2 ANQGSEA. J lost 1 base, V lost 7 bases, and 5 bases had no gene match. The CDR3 DNA reads as TGCAGCGGTGGACAGGGTGGGAACACTGAAGCTTTCTTT. This translates into CSGGQGGNTEAFF.

In its sample, this clonotype was seen a few times. The chain uses TRBV7-9 and TRBJ2-5, with D tentatively TRBD1 or TRBD2 (6 bases each). CDR3 length: 13 residues. Germline V lookup: CDR1 SEHNR, CDR2 FQNEAQ (reference sequence). V dropped 7 bases and J dropped 5 bases, with 14 bases sitting between them. The CDR3 here is CASTLWGAETQYF. CDR3 sequence (DNA): TGTGCCAGCACCCTCTGGGGGGCGGAGACCCAGTACTTC.

At least ten counts were recorded for this clonotype. The chain couples TRBV7-2 to TRBJ2-2; unclear D gene. Germline CDR1 reads SGHTA; CDR2 reads FQGNSA. The V and J ends lost 2 bases and 3 bases respectively, with 7 bases between them. The CDR3 is 14 amino acids. CDR3: CASSLMGYTGELFF. CDR3 nucleotide sequence: TGTGCCAGCAGCTTAATGGGGTACACCGGGGAGCTGTTTTTT. The full variable domain, in which reference TRBV7-2 and TRBJ2-2 provide the parts outside the CDR3, is GAGVSQSPSNKVTEKGKDVELRCDPISGHTALYWYRQSLGQGLEFLIYFQGNSAPDKSGLPSDRFSAERTGGSVSTLTIQRTQQEDSAVYLCASSLMGYTGELFFGEGSRLTVL.

This clonotype occurred many times. The genes are TRBV7-2 and TRBJ2-7; D gene uncertain. V dropped 0 bases and J dropped 3 bases, with 12 bases sitting between them. Germline values: CDR1 SGHTA, CDR2 FQGNSA. The CDR3 is 15 amino acids. For the CDR3, the DNA is TGTGCCAGCAGCTTAGCAAGGGCTTCCCTCTACGAGCAGTACTTC. Translation: CASSLARASLYEQYF. Looking up the rest from reference TRBV7-2 and TRBJ2-7 gives the full variable domain: GAGVSQSPSNKVTEKGKDVELRCDPISGHTALYWYRQSLGQGLEFLIYFQGNSAPDKSGLPSDRFSAERTGGSVSTLTIQRTQQEDSAVYLCASSLARASLYEQYFGPGTRLTVT.

The genes are TRBV11-1 and TRBJ2-6; D remains unclear. Trimming removed 0 bases from V and 4 bases from J, with 7 bases in between. The germline V gene encodes CDR1 SGHAT and CDR2 FQDESV (reference sequence). The CDR3 has 15 amino acids. Written as DNA, the CDR3 is TGTGCCAGCAGCTTAGCAGGGTACGGGGCCAACGTCCTGACTTTC. Protein product: CASSLAGYGANVLTF.

This clonotype was seen ten or more times. The CDR3 nucleotides are TGTGCCAGCAGCTTAGGCAGGGGGTTAACCTACGAGCAGTACTTC. Its protein is CASSLGRGLTYEQYF. This chain uses TRBV7-2 with TRBJ2-7, with 7 bases lining up with TRBD1. Germline loops: CDR1 SGHTA, CDR2 FQGNSA. The CDR3 is made up of 15 amino acids. V was pared by 1 base and J by 2 bases, with 5 bases of the junction left unmatched.

This clonotype was seen a few times. The J gene is TRBJ1-1, the V gene TRBV27; D is ambiguous. CDR3 length: 14 amino acids. V lost 7 bases and J 4 bases, leaving 16 bases between the germline ends. Germline CDR1 and CDR2: MNHEY and SMNVEV (reference sequence). The CDR3, as DNA: TGTGCCAGCATCTCCTTCTTTGAAGGCACTGAAGCTTTCTTT. The encoded protein is CASISFFEGTEAFF.

The chain couples TRBV5-1 to TRBJ2-3, with 7 bases lining up with TRBD2. Germline lookup yields CDR1 SGHRS and CDR2 YFSETQ. V was pared by 2 bases and J by 3 bases, with 12 bases of the junction left unmatched. This CDR3 has 17 amino acids. The CDR3 here is CASSLRPRSGMTDTQYF. The DNA for the CDR3 is TGCGCCAGCAGCTTACGACCCCGGAGCGGGATGACAGATACGCAGTATTTT. Filled out from reference TRBV5-1 and TRBJ2-3, the complete variable domain reads KAGVTQTPRYLIKTRGQQVTLSCSPISGHRSVSWYQQTPGQGLQFLFEYFSETQRNKGNFPGRFSGRQFSNSRSEMNVSTLELGDSALYLCASSLRPRSGMTDTQYFGPGTRLTVL.

A few counts support this clonotype. The chain uses TRBV2 and TRBJ1-1; D not resolved. The CDR3 sequence is 11 residues long. V lost 7 bases and J lost 2, with 5 bases in between. Germline V CDR1 and CDR2: SNHLY, FYNNEI. The CDR3 here is CASMRNTEAFF. In DNA, the CDR3 is TGTGCCAGCATGAGAAACACTGAAGCTTTCTTT.

The rearrangement links TRBV7-2 to TRBJ2-2, with 11 bases lining up with TRBD2. CDR1 is SGHTA, CDR2 FQGNSA, per germline. This CDR3 comprises 17 residues. After removal of 7 bases from V and 0 bases from J, the junction contained 7 bases not matched to a gene. The CDR3 region is CASNSGTSGANTGELFF. The DNA of the CDR3 is TGTGCCAGCAACTCCGGGACTAGCGGAGCGAACACCGGGGAGCTGTTTTTT.

This clonotype was counted many times. The rearrangement links TRBV12-3 or TRBV12-4 to TRBJ2-5, with TRBD2 identical over 12 bases. J lost 3 bases, V lost 5 bases, and 1 base had no gene match. The length of the CDR3 is 14 residues. The CDR3 coding sequence is TGTGCCAGCAGTAGACTAGCGGGAGAAGAGACCCAGTACTTC. This sequence encodes CASSRLAGEETQYF.